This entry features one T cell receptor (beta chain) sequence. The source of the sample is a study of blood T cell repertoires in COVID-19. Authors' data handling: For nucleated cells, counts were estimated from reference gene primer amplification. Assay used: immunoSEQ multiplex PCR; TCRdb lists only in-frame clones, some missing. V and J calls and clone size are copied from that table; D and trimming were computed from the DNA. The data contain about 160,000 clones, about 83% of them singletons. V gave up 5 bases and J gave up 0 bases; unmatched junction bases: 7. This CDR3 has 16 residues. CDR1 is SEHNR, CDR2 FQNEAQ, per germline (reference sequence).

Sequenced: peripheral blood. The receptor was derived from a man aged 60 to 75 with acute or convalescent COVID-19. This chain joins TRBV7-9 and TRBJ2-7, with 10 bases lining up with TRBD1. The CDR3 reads CASSLLGTGDSYEQYF. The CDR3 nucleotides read TGTGCCAGCAGCCTCCTCGGGACAGGGGACTCCTACGAGCAGTACTTC. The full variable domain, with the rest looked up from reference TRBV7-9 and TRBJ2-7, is DTGVSQNPRHKITKRGQNVTFRCDPISEHNRLYWYRQTLGQGPEFLTYFQNEAQLEKSRLLSDRFSAERPKGSFSTLEIQRTEQGDSAMYLCASSLLGTGDSYEQYFGPGTRLTVT.